The next 25 T cell receptor beta chains were all read from a single sample in a study of T cells in Graves' hyperthyroidism and ophthalmopathy (dated by TCRdb to 2018 to 2020). Libraries were prepared through multiplex PCR. For sequencing, an Illumina HiSeq 2000 was employed. The TCR beta CDR3 regions were amplified from RNA transcripts. A first-round RT-PCR of the TCR CDR3 used the HTBI primer set with the Qiagen OneStep RT-PCR kit. TCRdb itself trimmed the public reads at Q25 with fastp, ran MiXCR and retained productive beta chains. Rows matching on CDR3 protein sequence are summarized as one entry with the most common DNA and genes. This sample lists over 120,000 distinct CDR3 sequences; less than 25% were detected once. The top ten hold roughly 73% of the sample. Sequenced input: blood. The receptors here all came from a woman aged 45-59 years with Graves' hyperthyroidism that later progressed to Graves' ophthalmopathy.

The chain combines TRBV27 with TRBJ1-6, with no clear D. V shed 0 bases and J shed 4 bases, with 7 bases lying between them. CDR3 length: 15 residues. Germline V gene sequence: CDR1 MNHEY, CDR2 SMNVEV (reference sequence). The CDR3 DNA reads TGTGCCAGCAGTTTATCGAAGGCTTATAATTCACCCCTCCACTTT. It yields the protein CASSLSKAYNSPLHF.

The V gene is TRBV12-3 or TRBV12-4, the J gene TRBJ2-7; possible D gene TRBD2, 5 bases. Trimming removed 6 bases from V and 7 bases from J, with 16 bases in between. This CDR3 has 13 amino acids. The CDR3 here is CASSPAVTGEQYF. CDR3 bases: TGTGCCAGCAGCCCAGCAGTGACGGGGGAGCAGTACTTC.

This CDR3 is CASSLELLDYGYTF. CDR3 DNA: TGTGCCAGCAGCTTAGAGTTGTTAGACTATGGCTACACCTTC. The J gene is TRBJ1-2, the V gene TRBV7-3; D not certain. With 2 bases removed from V and 3 bases from J, the gap between germline ends came to 10 bases. CDR3 length: 14 amino acids. Germline-derived CDR1 and CDR2 are SGHTA and FQGTGA.

V gene TRBV12-3 or TRBV12-4 combines with J gene TRBJ2-2; 7 bases fit TRBD2. This CDR3 is 17 amino acids long. J gave up 5 bases and V 6 bases, and 15 bases lay outside the gene matches. The CDR3 sequence: CASSITGTKRVTGELFF. The CDR3 region has the DNA TGTGCCAGCAGCATTACCGGGACTAAAAGGGTAACCGGGGAGCTGTTTTTT.

This clonotype was seen ten or more times. DNA of the CDR3: TGTGCCTGGAGTACGACCCGACCTGGAAACACCATATATTTT. It yields the protein CAWSTTRPGNTIYF. The chain carries TRBV30 and TRBJ1-3; D gene uncertain. Germline values: CDR1 GTSNPN, CDR2 SVGIG (reference sequence). V lost 2 bases and J 2 bases, leaving 10 bases between the germline ends. The CDR3 loop spans 14 amino acids.

This clonotype was observed at least ten times. The chain recombines TRBV2 with TRBJ1-1; TRBD1 aligns across 9 bases. The CDR3 has 14 residues. CDR1 is SNHLY and CDR2 is FYNNEI in the germline V gene. V shed 6 bases and J 5 bases; nucleotides not matched to a gene: 7. The CDR3 DNA is TGTGCCAGCAGGGCAACAGGGGGCGCGACTGAAGCTTTCTTT. This codes for CASRATGGATEAFF.

This clonotype was seen a few times. The chain employs TRBV7-9 and TRBJ1-4; 7 nucleotides align to TRBD1. From germline, CDR1 is SEHNR and CDR2 FQNEAQ (reference sequence). The CDR3 runs to 14 residues. The J segment lost 3 bases and the V segment lost 5 bases, leaving 3 bases of the junction unmatched. The CDR3 region is CASSPTGPNEKLFF. In DNA, the CDR3 is TGTGCCAGCAGCCCGACAGGGCCTAATGAAAAACTGTTTTTT.

This clonotype was recorded a few times. The gene calls are TRBV5-1 and TRBJ2-7; the D call may be TRBD1 or TRBD2 (5 bases each). V was shortened by 4 bases and J by 5 bases, with 13 bases between the two germline ends. There are 13 residues in the CDR3. CDR1 is SGHRS, CDR2 YFSETQ, per germline. The CDR3 here is CASSPGPVNEQYF. CDR3 nucleotide sequence: TGCGCCAGCAGCCCGGGACCAGTAAACGAGCAGTACTTC.

This sequence joins TRBV28 and TRBJ1-2; tentatively, D is TRBD1 (6 bases). CDR3 length: 13 amino acids. Looked up from germline, CDR1 is MDHEN and CDR2 is SYDVKM. With 10 bases removed from V and 2 bases from J, the gap between germline ends came to 14 bases. CDR3 sequence reads: CATSSGQNYGYTF. The CDR3 bases are TGTGCCACCTCAAGCGGACAGAACTATGGCTACACCTTC.

In this sample, this clonotype turned up a few times. The junction differs from germline at one of its ends, possibly a read error. This chain connects TRBV3-1 to TRBJ2-5; D gene unclear. Per germline, CDR1 LGHDT and CDR2 YNNKEL (reference sequence). The CDR3 has 13 residues. The CDR3 nucleotides are TGTGCCAGCAGCCCAGGCGTCCGGGCGAACCCCCACTTC. Translated, it gives CASSPGVRANPHF.

V gene TRBV11-1 combines with J gene TRBJ2-2; maybe TRBD1 (6 bases). The CDR3 is 17 amino acids. Germline values: CDR1 SGHAT, CDR2 FQDESV (reference sequence). V dropped 5 bases and J dropped 2 bases, with 18 bases sitting between them. The CDR3 loop is CASSSGQWNPNTGELFF. For the CDR3, the DNA is TGTGCCAGCAGCAGCGGACAGTGGAATCCTAACACCGGGGAGCTGTTTTTT. Drawing the rest from reference TRBV11-1 and TRBJ2-2, the complete variable domain is EAEVAQSPRYKITEKSQAVAFWCDPISGHATLYWYRQILGQGPELLVQFQDESVVDDSQLPKDRFSAERLKGVDSTLKIQPAELGDSAMYLCASSSGQWNPNTGELFFGEGSRLTVL.

This clonotype was observed at least ten times. The rearrangement uses TRBV7-3 and TRBJ2-2; 13 bases are a match to TRBD2. This CDR3 comprises 19 residues. The V segment lost 4 bases and the J segment 0 bases; nucleotides outside the gene matches: 8. CDR1 is SGHTA, CDR2 FQGTGA, per germline. The CDR3 DNA sequence: TGTGCCAGCAGCTCCCGGACTAGCGGGAGCGGGGCGAACACCGGGGAGCTGTTTTTT. This translates into CASSSRTSGSGANTGELFF.

The chain links TRBV2 to TRBJ2-3; no clear D. V was trimmed by 5 bases and J by 2 bases, leaving 8 bases between them. Germline-derived CDR1 and CDR2 are SNHLY and FYNNEI. The CDR3 runs 13 residues. The CDR3 loop is CASSPPNTDTQYF. The CDR3 DNA sequence: TGTGCCAGCAGTCCCCCCAACACAGATACGCAGTATTTT.

This clonotype has a count of ten or more. The chain employs TRBV29-1 and TRBJ2-3; 11 bases agree with TRBD2. CDR1 and CDR2 (germline): SQVTM, ANQGSEA. Trimming removed 5 bases from V and 5 bases from J; junction bases left unmatched: 3. There are 13 residues in the CDR3. Here the CDR3 reads CSVSLAGGDTQYF. In DNA form, the CDR3 reads TGCAGCGTTAGTCTAGCGGGAGGAGATACGCAGTATTTT.

This chain links TRBV28 with TRBJ1-5; 9 nucleotides align to TRBD1. Germline V gives CDR1 MDHEN, CDR2 SYDVKM. The CDR3 spans 14 residues. V shed 8 bases and J 5 bases; nucleotides not matched to a gene: 7. CDR3 nucleotides: TGTGCCAGCTTAGGGACAGGGCGACATCAGCCCCAGCATTTT. This gives the protein CASLGTGRHQPQHF.

V gene TRBV28 combines with J gene TRBJ1-1; no reliable D call. CDR1 and CDR2 (germline): MDHEN, SYDVKM. The CDR3 length is 11 residues. V lost 2 bases, J lost 8 bases, and 6 bases lay in between. The CDR3 coding sequence is TGTGCCAGCAGTTTAACGACAGAAGCTTTCTTT. This codes for CASSLTTEAFF.

There are many counts of this clonotype. CDR3 sequence reads: CASSFVLGSPYEQYF. Here the CDR3 DNA reads TGTGCCAGCAGTTTTGTCCTAGGGAGCCCCTACGAGCAGTACTTC. V is TRBV12-3 or TRBV12-4 and J is TRBJ2-7, with D perhaps matching TRBD2 (5 bases). The CDR3 totals 15 residues. V was clipped by 3 bases and J by 2 bases, with 14 bases between them.

The chain carries TRBV7-9 and TRBJ2-2; either TRBD1 or TRBD2 may fit D (5 bases each). CDR3 length equals 16 residues. Trimming cost V 5 bases and J 2 bases, with 15 bases left between them. CDR1 is SEHNR, CDR2 FQNEAQ, per germline (reference sequence). As DNA, the CDR3 is TGTGCCAGCAGCGAACGTACGGGACCCAACACCGGGGAGCTGTTTTTT. Its protein product is CASSERTGPNTGELFF.

The table lists this clonotype with many counts. J is TRBJ1-5 and V is TRBV27; D ambiguous. Trimming cost V 5 bases and J 2 bases, with 13 bases left between them. This CDR3 region has 15 residues. CDR1 and CDR2 from the germline V gene are MNHEY and SMNVEV (reference sequence). The CDR3 spells CASSPGPLGNQPQHF. CDR3 coding DNA: TGTGCCAGCAGTCCCGGACCACTGGGCAATCAGCCCCAGCATTTT.

This clonotype was detected ten times or more. This chain links TRBV7-2 with TRBJ2-5; D may be TRBD2 (6 bases). V was shortened by 11 bases and J by 1 base, with 14 bases between the two germline ends. There are 13 residues in the CDR3. Germline-derived CDR1 and CDR2 are SGHTA and FQGNSA. CDR3 sequence reads: CARGRDSQETQYF. The CDR3 DNA is TGTGCCCGGGGTCGGGACTCCCAAGAGACCCAGTACTTC. Using reference TRBV7-2 and TRBJ2-5 for the parts outside the CDR3, the full variable domain is GAGVSQSPSNKVTEKGKDVELRCDPISGHTALYWYRQSLGQGLEFLIYFQGNSAPDKSGLPSDRFSAERTGGSVSTLTIQRTQQEDSAVYLCARGRDSQETQYFGPGTRLLVL.

This clonotype was observed many times. The rearrangement uses TRBV30 and TRBJ1-1, with 9 bases that match TRBD1. From germline, CDR1 is GTSNPN and CDR2 SVGIG (reference sequence). The ends lost 4 bases at V and 7 bases at J; junction bases unmatched: 10. The CDR3 covers 14 residues. CDR3 DNA: TGTGCCTGGACCCGCGCCGGGACAGGGCTTGAAGCTTTCTTT. Its translation is CAWTRAGTGLEAFF. The variable domain in full, completed from reference TRBV30 and TRBJ1-1, reads SQTIHQWPATLVQPVGSPLSLECTVEGTSNPNLYWYRQAAGRGLQLLFYSVGIGQISSEVPQNLSASRPQDRQFILSSKKLLLSDSGFYLCAWTRAGTGLEAFFGQGTRLTVV.

The J gene is TRBJ1-1, the V gene TRBV3-1; no firm D call. The CDR3 spans 14 residues. V was pared by 4 bases and J by 11 bases, with 20 bases between. Germline CDR1 and CDR2: LGHDT and YNNKEL (reference sequence). This CDR3 is CASSREEGSTSAFF. DNA of the CDR3: TGTGCCAGCAGCCGGGAGGAGGGCAGCACGTCGGCTTTCTTT. The full variable domain, its missing parts supplied by reference TRBV3-1 and TRBJ1-1, is DTAVSQTPKYLVTQMGNDKSIKCEQNLGHDTMYWYKQDSKKFLKIMFSYNNKELIINETVPNRFSPKSPDKAHLNLHINSLELGDSAVYFCASSREEGSTSAFFGQGTRLTVV.

This clonotype was seen a handful of times. The V call is TRBV6-1, the J call TRBJ2-3; D perhaps matches TRBD2 (7 bases). Trimming took off 1 base at V and 8 bases at J, with 13 bases between the two ends. CDR3 length: 14 amino acids. Germline CDR1 MNHNS, CDR2 SASEGT. CDR3 sequence: CASSEVGGHVTQYF. The CDR3 nucleotides read TGTGCCAGCAGTGAAGTGGGGGGGCACGTTACGCAGTATTTT.

This CDR3 is CASSEVTSGSASTDTQYF. CDR3 coding DNA: TGTGCCAGCAGTGAGGTGACTAGCGGGAGCGCGAGCACAGATACGCAGTATTTT. V usage is TRBV2 and J usage is TRBJ2-3; TRBD2 matches 12 bases. Per germline, CDR1 SNHLY and CDR2 FYNNEI. The CDR3 has 18 amino acids. V lost 3 bases, J lost 0 bases, and 7 bases stayed unmatched.

This clonotype has only a few counts. This chain links TRBV5-4 with TRBJ2-7; the D gene is possibly TRBD2 (5 bases). The germline gives CDR1 SGHNT, CDR2 YYREEE (reference sequence). CDR3 size: 14 residues. V was shortened by 0 bases and J by 5 bases, with 12 bases between the two germline ends. This CDR3 is CASSLDGGYHEQYF. The CDR3 bases are TGTGCCAGCAGCTTGGATGGCGGGTACCACGAGCAGTACTTC.